The 24 T cell receptor beta chains presented below share a single source sample, sequenced in a study of T cells in Graves' hyperthyroidism and ophthalmopathy. TCR beta CDR3 sequences were amplified from RNA transcripts. The HTBI primer set was used in a first-round RT-PCR of the TCR CDR3. TCRdb reanalysed the multiplex PCR reads using MiXCR and keeps one entry per CDR3 protein. The sample lists roughly 330,000 distinct CDR3 sequences; 16% were seen once. The specimen sequenced was blood. All receptors come from a man between 25 and 39 years old with Graves' hyperthyroidism.

This clonotype has a count of ten or more. The chain has TRBV18 and TRBJ1-5; D is perhaps TRBD1 (6 bases). The ends were cut back, 4 bases at V and 4 bases at J, with 11 bases in the middle. This CDR3 spans 14 amino acids. Germline CDR1 is KGHSH and CDR2 is LQKENI. CDR3 amino acids: CASSLGRGNQPQHF. The DNA of the CDR3 is TGTGCCAGCTCACTCGGCAGGGGTAATCAGCCCCAGCATTTT.

This clonotype has a count of ten or more. The chain has TRBV30 and TRBJ1-4; weak D call: TRBD1 (5 bases). Germline CDR1 GTSNPN, CDR2 SVGIG (reference sequence). The CDR3 spans 15 residues. Trimming cost V 4 bases and J 3 bases, with 15 bases left between them. This CDR3 reads CAWMGTSGPNEKLFF. Here the CDR3 DNA reads TGTGCCTGGATGGGGACTTCGGGGCCTAATGAAAAACTGTTTTTT.

The gene calls are TRBV7-9 and TRBJ1-2, with no clear D. This CDR3 spans 12 amino acids. V lost 5 bases and J 4 bases, leaving 8 bases between the germline ends. Germline-derived CDR1 and CDR2 are SEHNR and FQNEAQ (reference sequence). The CDR3 loop is CASSARSYGYTF. The CDR3 nucleotides read TGTGCCAGCAGCGCCAGGAGCTATGGCTACACCTTC.

This clonotype was counted at least ten times. V and J are TRBV11-2 and TRBJ2-7; no clear D gene. CDR3 length equals 13 residues. In germline, CDR1 is SGHAT, CDR2 FQNNGV. V dropped 2 bases and J dropped 2 bases, with 7 bases sitting between them. CDR3 amino acids: CASSLSPPYEQYF. CDR3 nucleotides: TGTGCCAGCAGCTTAAGCCCCCCCTACGAGCAGTACTTC.

This clonotype was counted at least ten times. The chain joins TRBV6-5 to TRBJ2-5; 7 positions agree with TRBD2. V lost 0 bases to trimming and J lost 5 bases; unmatched junction nucleotides: 15. The CDR3 extends over 18 amino acids. Germline V gene lookup returns CDR1 MNHEY and CDR2 SVGAGI. The chain's CDR3 is CASSYSINRQGGGETQYF. CDR3 sequence (DNA): TGTGCCAGCAGTTACTCGATAAACAGGCAGGGCGGGGGTGAGACCCAGTACTTC.

This clonotype showed up many times. The J gene is TRBJ1-1, the V gene TRBV6-2 or TRBV6-3, with unresolved D. The CDR3 has 14 amino acids. Trimming cost V 5 bases and J 0 bases, with 10 bases left between them. CDR1 is MNHEY and CDR2 is SVGEGT in the germline V gene. The CDR3 protein is CASSALQVNTEAFF. In nucleotides, the CDR3 is TGTGCCAGCAGTGCACTCCAGGTGAACACTGAAGCTTTCTTT.

CDR3 nucleotides: TGTGCCATCAGTGCCGGACTAGCGGGAGTTTTTGTCGGTAATGAGCAGTTCTTC. Its translation is CAISAGLAGVFVGNEQFF. The chain carries TRBV10-3 and TRBJ2-1; TRBD2 matches at 13 bases. Trimming took 4 bases from V and 7 from J; bases not matched to a gene: 13. This CDR3 spans 18 amino acids. Germline CDR1 is ENHRY and CDR2 is SYGVKD.

This clonotype was counted at least ten times. The rearrangement joins TRBV6-1 to TRBJ2-1, with a possible D match to TRBD2 (6 bases). CDR1 and CDR2 (germline): MNHNS, SASEGT. V lost 4 bases, J lost 6 bases, and 7 bases lay in between. This CDR3 spans 12 amino acids. The CDR3 protein is CASSGGINEQFF. The CDR3 nucleotides are TGTGCCAGCAGTGGCGGGATCAATGAGCAGTTCTTC.

Many counts were recorded for this clonotype. This sequence joins TRBV7-9 and TRBJ2-7; no firm D call. The CDR3 sequence is 12 residues long. Germline loops: CDR1 SEHNR, CDR2 FQNEAQ (reference sequence). Deletions cut 3 bases from V and 5 bases from J, with 8 bases between. CDR3 DNA sequence: TGTGCCAGCAGCTTCGGGCCGAACGAGCAGTACTTC. It specifies CASSFGPNEQYF.

The J gene is TRBJ2-7, the V gene TRBV20-1, with 7 bases lining up with TRBD1. CDR3 length: 14 residues. CDR1 and CDR2 (germline): DFQATT, SNEGSKA (reference sequence). V lost 0 bases, J lost 2 bases, and 4 bases stayed unmatched. The CDR3 here is CSARDGRGPYEQYF. In DNA, the CDR3 is TGCAGTGCTAGAGACGGTAGGGGGCCCTACGAGCAGTACTTC.

This clonotype was counted a few times. The chain recombines TRBV19 with TRBJ1-4; unclear D gene. The CDR3 is made up of 16 amino acids. Germline V CDR1 and CDR2: LNHDA, SQIVND (reference sequence). Trimming removed 5 bases from V and 4 bases from J, with 17 bases in between. DNA for the CDR3: TGTGCCAGTAGTCTCCGTACGGCAGGATTTAATGAAAAACTGTTTTTT. Protein: CASSLRTAGFNEKLFF.

Many counts were recorded for this clonotype. The chain combines TRBV7-2 with TRBJ2-1, with D uncertain. The CDR3 has 12 residues. Germline V gene sequence: CDR1 SGHTA, CDR2 FQGNSA. V was cut by 3 bases and J by 6 bases, with 6 bases left in between. CDR3 DNA sequence: TGTGCCAGCAGCTTGAGTATCAATGAGCAGTTCTTC. Its protein product is CASSLSINEQFF.

The chain employs TRBV7-9 and TRBJ2-1, with 8 positions matching TRBD2. This CDR3 has 14 amino acids. The V and J ends lost 5 bases and 9 bases, in that order; junction bases with no gene match: 9. Germline V gives CDR1 SEHNR, CDR2 FQNEAQ (reference sequence). The DNA of the CDR3 is TGTGCCAGCAGCCGTAGCGGGGCAAGGCGTGAGCAGTTCTTC. It specifies CASSRSGARREQFF.

The chain has TRBV30 and TRBJ2-4; D is unresolved. CDR3 size: 15 residues. V was cut by 2 bases and J by 2 bases, with 13 bases left in between. Germline V gives CDR1 GTSNPN, CDR2 SVGIG (reference sequence). CDR3 DNA sequence: TGTGCCTGGAGTCGCACCCCACTAACCAAAAACATTCAGTACTTC. Translation gives CAWSRTPLTKNIQYF.

This clonotype was observed at least ten times. The chain carries TRBV11-2 and TRBJ2-1, with D maybe TRBD2 (6 bases). CDR1 SGHAT and CDR2 FQNNGV come from the germline V gene. V was shortened by 5 bases and J by 8 bases, with 19 bases between the two germline ends. The CDR3 consists of 15 residues. CDR3 nucleotides: TGTGCCAGCAGCCGCGACCGTCCGGGACTGCATGAGCAGTTCTTC. Translated: CASSRDRPGLHEQFF.

This clonotype was picked up a small number of times. The chain employs TRBV7-9 and TRBJ2-7, with 10 bases identical to TRBD1. The CDR3 loop spans 13 amino acids. From germline, CDR1 is SEHNR and CDR2 FQNEAQ (reference sequence). V shed 8 bases and J 3 bases; nucleotides not matched to a gene: 4. CDR3 sequence reads: CASLGQGGYEQYF. DNA of the CDR3: TGTGCCAGCCTCGGACAGGGGGGCTACGAGCAGTACTTC.

The chain couples TRBV2 to TRBJ2-3; 9 bases agree with TRBD1. Germline assignment: CDR1 SNHLY and CDR2 FYNNEI. With V trimmed by 8 bases and J by 0 bases, 9 bases remained unmatched. The CDR3 totals 16 residues. The CDR3 coding sequence is TGTGCCAGCCTGGGACAGGGTCACACTAGCACAGATACGCAGTATTTT. This gives the protein CASLGQGHTSTDTQYF.

The table lists this clonotype with many counts. This rearrangement joins TRBV5-1 to TRBJ1-1, with D unresolved. Looked up from germline, CDR1 is SGHRS and CDR2 is YFSETQ. The CDR3 sequence is 16 residues long. With 1 base removed from V and 4 bases from J, the gap between germline ends came to 17 bases. CDR3 sequence (DNA): TGCGCCAGCAGCTTGTTTAGGGCAGAGCGAGGCACTGAAGCTTTCTTT. It specifies CASSLFRAERGTEAFF.

The chain has TRBV18 and TRBJ2-2; D uncertain. There are 16 residues in the CDR3. Trimming left V 2 bases short and J 0 bases short, with 10 bases between. The germline V gene has CDR1 KGHSH and CDR2 LQKENI. The CDR3 nucleotides are TGTGCCAGCTCACCAAAGTCGGTAGCGAACACCGGGGAGCTGTTTTTT. Amino acid sequence: CASSPKSVANTGELFF.

V usage is TRBV4-1 and J usage is TRBJ2-4, with 13 bases that match TRBD2. The CDR3 extends over 18 amino acids. CDR1 MGHRA and CDR2 YSYEKL come from the germline V gene. Trimming took 0 bases from V and 2 from J; bases not matched to a gene: 4. CDR3 bases: TGCGCCAGCAGCCAAGATCCTGGGACTAGCGGGACCAAAAACATTCAGTACTTC. Encoded protein: CASSQDPGTSGTKNIQYF.

This clonotype was observed a few times. A read error may explain this, as a much larger clone is one base away. The chain employs TRBV7-9 and TRBJ2-3, with D unresolved. Germline CDR1 SEHNR, CDR2 FQNEAQ (reference sequence). This CDR3 is built from 15 residues. Here the CDR3 reads CASSLSRHPTDTQCF. The CDR3 DNA sequence: TGTGCCAGCAGCTTATCCAGGCATCCCACAGATACGCAGTGTTTT. Together with reference TRBV7-9 and TRBJ2-3, the CDR3 gives the full variable domain: DTGVSQNPRHKITKRGQNVTFRCDPISEHNRLYWYRQTLGQGPEFLTYFQNEAQLEKSRLLSDRFSAERPKGSFSTLEIQRTEQGDSAMYLCASSLSRHPTDTQCFGPGTRLTVL.

In its sample, this clonotype was seen many times. This chain connects TRBV30 to TRBJ2-7, with 9 nucleotides matching TRBD1. V shed 2 bases, J shed 5 bases, and the junction held 4 bases outside the gene matches. The CDR3 length is 13 residues. Germline V gives CDR1 GTSNPN, CDR2 SVGIG (reference sequence). The CDR3 sequence: CAWSPDRGDEQYF. CDR3 DNA: TGTGCCTGGAGTCCGGACAGGGGAGACGAGCAGTACTTC.

This clonotype was recorded a few times. The J gene is TRBJ2-7, the V gene TRBV6-1; D might be TRBD2 (6 bases). The V gene lost 10 bases and the J gene lost 2 bases, with 12 bases spanning the gap. Germline CDR1 is MNHNS and CDR2 is SASEGT. The CDR3 spans 12 residues. The CDR3 spells CATRGGAYEQYF. The CDR3 DNA follows: TGTGCCACCCGGGGAGGTGCCTACGAGCAGTACTTC.

V is TRBV7-9 and J is TRBJ2-2; unclear D gene. The CDR3 extends over 14 amino acids. V was trimmed by 3 bases and J by 4 bases, leaving 9 bases between them. Looked up from germline, CDR1 is SEHNR and CDR2 is FQNEAQ (reference sequence). The CDR3 here is CASSFPYSTGELFF. CDR3 nucleotides: TGTGCCAGCAGCTTTCCCTACAGCACCGGGGAGCTGTTTTTT.